This note documents a single TCR beta chain sequence. This sample was included in a study of blood T cell repertoires in COVID-19. V lost 0 bases and J lost 2, with 8 bases in between. Germline V gives CDR1 SGDLS, CDR2 YYNGEE. The CDR3 sequence is 14 residues long. Authors' methods: Nucleated cell number was recorded as an estimate derived from reference gene primer amplification. Profiling relied on immunoSEQ multiplex PCR, and the TCRdb table lists in-frame clones only, not all of them. That table supplies the V and J calls and clone size; D and trimming were determined from the DNA. The sample has 90,000 or so clones; approximately 88% are singletons.

This TCR was sampled from a woman aged 60-75 years with COVID-19, enrolled during active disease. The rearrangement uses TRBV9 and TRBJ2-5; D unclear. Material for sequencing was peripheral blood. Written as DNA, the CDR3 is TGTGCCAGCAGCGTAGAGACAACTCAAGAGACCCAGTACTTC. This sequence encodes CASSVETTQETQYF.